The present entry profiles one T cell receptor beta chain with its context. This clone may be a read error of a much larger clone one base away. This specimen belongs to a study of regulatory T cells in long-lasting Graves disease. In building TCR beta libraries, iRepertoire HTBI primers were used together with Arm-PCR of CDR3 regions. TCRdb recomputed calls from the multiplex PCR reads with MiXCR, one row per CDR3 protein. Counted here are around 250,000 distinct CDR3 sequences, under 20% occurring once; the ten biggest clones make up around 15%. Time point defined: newly diagnosed GD, antithyroid drugs for less than 3 months. Construction of the TCR library relied on RNA isolated from PBMCs. These data also formed part of another study, on T cells in Graves' hyperthyroidism and ophthalmopathy.

The sequence was obtained from a woman aged 30 to 39 with Graves disease. The input for sequencing was peripheral blood mononuclear cells (PBMCs), taken at new diagnosis, from a patient treated with antithyroid drugs.

CDR3 coding DNA: TGCAGTGCTACAATAGGACAGCTTTCCTACGAGCAGTTCTTC. The encoded protein is CSATIGQLSYEQFF. The chain is built from TRBV20-1 and TRBJ2-1; D might be TRBD1 (6 bases). Germline-derived CDR1 and CDR2 are DFQATT and SNEGSKA (reference sequence). The V and J ends lost 4 bases and 10 bases respectively, with 20 bases between them. The length of the CDR3 is 14 residues.